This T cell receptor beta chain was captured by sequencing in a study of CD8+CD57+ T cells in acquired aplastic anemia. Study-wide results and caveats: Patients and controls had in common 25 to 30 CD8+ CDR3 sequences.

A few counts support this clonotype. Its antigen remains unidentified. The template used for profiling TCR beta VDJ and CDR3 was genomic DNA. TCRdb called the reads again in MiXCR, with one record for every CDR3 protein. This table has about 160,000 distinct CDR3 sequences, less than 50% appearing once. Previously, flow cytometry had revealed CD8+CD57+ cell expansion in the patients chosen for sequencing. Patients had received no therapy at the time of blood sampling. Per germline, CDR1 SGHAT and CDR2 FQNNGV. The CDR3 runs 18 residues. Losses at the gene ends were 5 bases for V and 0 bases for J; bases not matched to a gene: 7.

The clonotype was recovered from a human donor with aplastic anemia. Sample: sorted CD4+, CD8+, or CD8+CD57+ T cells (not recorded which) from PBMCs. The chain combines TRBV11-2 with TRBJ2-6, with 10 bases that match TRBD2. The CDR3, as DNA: TGTGCCAGCAGCCCCTGGCTAGCGGGAGACTCTGGGGCCAACGTCCTGACTTTC. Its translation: CASSPWLAGDSGANVLTF.